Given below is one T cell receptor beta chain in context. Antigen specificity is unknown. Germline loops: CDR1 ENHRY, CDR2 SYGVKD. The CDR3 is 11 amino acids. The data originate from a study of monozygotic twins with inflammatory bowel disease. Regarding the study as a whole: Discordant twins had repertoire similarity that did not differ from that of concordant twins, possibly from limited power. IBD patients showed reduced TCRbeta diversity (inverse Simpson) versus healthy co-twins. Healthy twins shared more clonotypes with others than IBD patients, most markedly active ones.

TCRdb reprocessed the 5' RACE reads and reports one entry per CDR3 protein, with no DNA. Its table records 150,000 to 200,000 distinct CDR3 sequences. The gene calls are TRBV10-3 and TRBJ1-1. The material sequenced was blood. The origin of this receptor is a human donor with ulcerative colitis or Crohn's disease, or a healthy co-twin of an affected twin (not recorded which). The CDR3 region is CAIRRNTEAFF.